This is a list of T cell receptor beta chains from one sample in a study of cytotoxic CD8 clonotypes in ibrutinib-treated CLL. Clones were sequenced by immunoSEQ multiplex PCR, and TCRdb holds only the in-frame ones, with some missing. The sample gives around 330,000 clones, about 64% of which show up once; 5% to 6.5% is in the top ten. The input for sequencing was PBMCs, taken after 36 months of ibrutinib treatment. These receptors were obtained from a human donor with chronic lymphocytic leukemia. Both conserved end residues are part of each CDR3. A D gene is named only where the DNA matches it firmly. Size values are once, few and many counts, or a class for expanded clones, and some rows have none.

J	V	size	D	DNA	CDR3
TRBJ2-5	TRBV5-5	NA	NA	TGTGCCAGCAGCTTGGTGCAGGTCGTGCGGACCCAGTACTTC	CASSLVQVVRTQYF
TRBJ2-7	TRBV6-6	few	NA	TGTGCCAGCAGTTACAAAACAGGACAGTACGAGCAGTACTTC	CASSYKTGQYEQYF
TRBJ1-2	TRBV6-5	NA	NA	TGTGCCAGCAGTTACCGAACGGAGGCGGGGGGCTACACCTTC	CASSYRTEAGGYTF
TRBJ2-3	TRBV19	NA	NA	TGTGCCAGTAGTCCCGGACAGACAGATACGCAGTATTTT	CASSPGQTDTQYF
TRBJ1-4	TRBV5-6	NA	NA	TGTGCCAGCAGCTTGGACCTCTCTAATGAAAAACTGTTTTTT	CASSLDLSNEKLFF
TRBJ2-7	TRBV13	NA	NA	TGTGCCAGCAGAAGGGAGTCGACCTACGAGCAGTACTTC	CASRRESTYEQYF
TRBJ1-1	TRBV11-2	NA	NA	TGTGCCAGCACCCTTGCGTCCGGGACACCGAACACTGAAGCTTTCTTT	CASTLASGTPNTEAFF
TRBJ1-5	TRBV19	once	TRBD1	TGTGCCAGTAGTAAGGGACAGATTAGCAATCAGCCCCAGCATTTT	CASSKGQISNQPQHF
TRBJ2-3	TRBV9	NA	TRBD2	TGTGCCAGCAGCGTAAGGGGACTAGCGGGAGGTGGCACAGATACGCAGTATTTT	CASSVRGLAGGGTDTQYF
TRBJ2-7	TRBV6-5	NA	TRBD2	TGTGCCAGCAGTTACCGAGGGACTAGGGAGCAGTACTTC	CASSYRGTREQYF
TRBJ2-7	TRBV11-2	NA	TRBD2	TGTGCCAGCAGCTTCCCCGCTAGCGGGAGCTACGAGCAGTACTTC	CASSFPASGSYEQYF
TRBJ1-3	TRBV18	NA	NA	TGTGCCAGCTCGTGGGGAAACACCATATATTTT	CASSWGNTIYF
TRBJ2-3	TRBV28	NA	NA	TGTGCCAGCAGTGCGTACAGGGATTCAACAGATACGCAGTATTTT	CASSAYRDSTDTQYF
TRBJ1-4	TRBV5-1	NA	NA	TGCGCCAGCAGCGCCGGTGGTTTGGGTAATGAAAAACTGTTTTTT	CASSAGGLGNEKLFF